Following are 28 T cell receptor beta chains from one sample sequenced in a study of blood T cell repertoires in COVID-19. This table comes from immunoSEQ multiplex PCR, and its TCRdb copy is limited to in-frame clones, with some not included. The sample has 450,000 to 500,000 clones, approximately 85% seen once. Sequencing used peripheral blood. The receptors come from a human donor in a cohort sampled during active COVID-19.

In its sample, this clone was seen a few times. The rearrangement uses TRBV5-1 and TRBJ1-2; D not resolved. V was clipped by 2 bases and J by 6 bases, with 20 bases between them. The CDR3 contains 16 residues. Germline V CDR1 and CDR2: SGHRS, YFSETQ. This chain's CDR3 is CASSFLASQVRDGYTF. CDR3 nucleotides: TGCGCCAGCAGCTTCCTTGCGTCCCAAGTTCGGGATGGCTACACCTTC.

This sequence joins TRBV3-1 (or the pseudogene TRBV3-2) and TRBJ2-7; weak D call: TRBD1 (5 bases). The CDR3 is 13 amino acids. V was shortened by 11 bases and J by 2 bases, with 16 bases between the two germline ends. Germline V gene sequence: CDR1 LGHDT, CDR2 YNNKEL (reference sequence). The CDR3 loop reads CACSRQGAYEQYF. The CDR3 DNA reads TGTGCCTGCTCAAGGCAGGGCGCCTACGAGCAGTACTTC.

V is TRBV19 and J is TRBJ1-2, with D maybe TRBD1 (6 bases). This CDR3 has 16 amino acids. Per germline, CDR1 LNHDA and CDR2 SQIVND (reference sequence). Trimming removed 7 bases at V and 1 base at J, with 19 bases between. The DNA for the CDR3 is TGTGCCAGTACCCTGTACGGGGACACCTTTAACTATGGCTACACCTTC. It is translated as CASTLYGDTFNYGYTF.

The chain links TRBV4-3 to TRBJ1-2; the D gene is possibly TRBD1 (5 bases). CDR1 is LGHNA, CDR2 YSLEER, per germline. The CDR3 has 15 amino acids. The germline V and J ends were trimmed by 6 bases and 8 bases, with 22 bases remaining between them. The CDR3 DNA is TGCGCCAGCAGTCTCAAGATAGGGGAGGGAGGGGGCTACACCTTC. Its translation: CASSLKIGEGGGYTF.

With regard to this clone: This sample includes further DNA sequences coding for the same CDR3. This chain uses TRBV5-4 with TRBJ2-1; 9 bases are shared with TRBD2. CDR1 is SGHNT, CDR2 YYREEE, per germline (reference sequence). This CDR3 region has 15 residues. Unmatched junction bases numbered 2, after V lost 0 bases and J lost 4 bases. The CDR3 nucleotides are TGTGCCAGCAGCTTGGTAGCGGGGGTATACAATGAGCAGTTCTTC. It translates to CASSLVAGVYNEQFF.

This clone has only a few counts. J is TRBJ1-1 and V is TRBV30; D gene ambiguous. Germline CDR1 reads GTSNPN; CDR2 reads SVGIG (reference sequence). V lost 3 bases to trimming and J lost 8 bases, with 10 bases between them. The CDR3 runs 11 residues. CDR3 protein: CAWRETEEAFF. In DNA form, the CDR3 reads TGTGCCTGGAGAGAGACGGAGGAAGCTTTCTTT.

The rearrangement joins TRBV3-1 (or the pseudogene TRBV3-2) to TRBJ2-7, with D unresolved. V was shortened by 1 base and J by 4 bases, with 8 bases between the two germline ends. This CDR3 is built from 13 residues. CDR1 LGHDT and CDR2 YNNKEL come from the germline V gene (reference sequence). CDR3 protein: CASSQGSQYEQYF. The CDR3 DNA follows: TGTGCCAGCAGCCAAGGATCACAGTACGAGCAGTACTTC.

The genes are TRBV5-1 and TRBJ2-2; 8 bases align to TRBD1. J lost 4 bases, V lost 4 bases, and 18 bases had no gene match. The germline CDR1 and CDR2 sequences are SGHRS and YFSETQ. This CDR3 region has 19 residues. The CDR3 loop is CASSLDYQGASASTGELFF. The CDR3 nucleotides read TGCGCCAGCAGCCTAGACTACCAGGGGGCTAGCGCTTCCACCGGGGAGCTGTTTTTT.

The V call is TRBV9, the J call TRBJ2-5; D may be TRBD1 (6 bases). CDR1 and CDR2 (germline): SGDLS, YYNGEE. V was shortened by 3 bases and J by 1 base, with 10 bases between the two germline ends. CDR3 length: 14 residues. The CDR3 region is CASSAHRVQETQYF. In nucleotides, the CDR3 is TGTGCCAGCAGCGCTCACAGGGTCCAAGAGACCCAGTACTTC.

V usage is TRBV7-2 and J usage is TRBJ2-2; perhaps TRBD1 as D (5 bases). This CDR3 is built from 17 residues. Germline CDR1 and CDR2: SGHTA and FQGNSA. V shed 8 bases and J shed 0 bases, with 19 bases lying between them. The CDR3 DNA reads as TGTGCCAGCCCTCCTAGGGGTAGACGGGCGAACACCGGGGAGCTGTTTTTT. Protein sequence: CASPPRGRRANTGELFF. Full variable domain (remainder filled in from reference TRBV7-2 and TRBJ2-2): GAGVSQSPSNKVTEKGKDVELRCDPISGHTALYWYRQSLGQGLEFLIYFQGNSAPDKSGLPSDRFSAERTGGSVSTLTIQRTQQEDSAVYLCASPPRGRRANTGELFFGEGSRLTVL.

This clone was seen a handful of times. The rearrangement uses TRBV3-1 (or the pseudogene TRBV3-2) and TRBJ1-2; no definite D call. The V and J ends lost 2 bases and 0 bases respectively, with 10 bases between them. CDR3 length: 15 amino acids. Germline lookup yields CDR1 LGHDT and CDR2 YNNKEL (reference sequence). The CDR3 is CASSQLLGANYGYTF. The CDR3, as DNA: TGTGCCAGCAGCCAACTTTTGGGAGCTAACTATGGCTACACCTTC.

The chain is built from TRBV7-3 and TRBJ2-2; 14 bases agree with TRBD2. The germline V gene encodes CDR1 SGHTA and CDR2 FQGTGA. V was pared by 3 bases and J by 6 bases, with 6 bases of the junction left unmatched. CDR3 length: 17 amino acids. This CDR3 is CASSLTSGRALAGELFF. CDR3 in DNA: TGTGCCAGCAGCTTGACTAGCGGGAGGGCCCTCGCCGGGGAGCTGTTTTTT.

V is TRBV5-4 and J is TRBJ1-2; tentative D call: TRBD1 (5 bases). CDR3 length: 15 residues. CDR1 and CDR2 from the germline V gene are SGHNT and YYREEE (reference sequence). The ends were cut back, 0 bases at V and 0 bases at J, with 9 bases in the middle. The chain's CDR3 is CASSLEGVANYGYTF. As DNA, the CDR3 is TGTGCCAGCAGCTTGGAAGGGGTGGCTAACTATGGCTACACCTTC.

This rearrangement joins TRBV19 to TRBJ2-1; TRBD1 matches 10 bases. V lost 9 bases and J lost 7; bases outside the gene matches: 12. The CDR3 consists of 15 residues. Germline lookup yields CDR1 LNHDA and CDR2 SQIVND (reference sequence). DNA for the CDR3: TGTGCCAGCTCCCTAGGGACAGGGGTTAAGAATGAGCAGTTCTTC. Its protein product is CASSLGTGVKNEQFF.

This clone occurred once. The chain carries TRBV3-1 (or the pseudogene TRBV3-2) and TRBJ2-7; possible D gene TRBD1, 5 bases. Germline CDR1 reads LGHDT; CDR2 reads YNNKEL (reference sequence). The CDR3 loop spans 13 amino acids. The germline V and J ends were trimmed by 4 bases and 5 bases, with 12 bases remaining between them. CDR3 sequence: CASSRQGANEQYF. The DNA for the CDR3 is TGTGCCAGCAGCCGGCAGGGTGCCAACGAGCAGTACTTC.

The chain links TRBV9 to TRBJ2-1; maybe TRBD2 (6 bases). V gave up 2 bases and J gave up 4 bases, with 16 bases separating them. The CDR3 length is 16 residues. Germline V gives CDR1 SGDLS, CDR2 YYNGEE. The CDR3 DNA follows: TGTGCCAGCAGCGTTGGGAGCGGGCCCCGTTACAATGAGCAGTTCTTC. Translated: CASSVGSGPRYNEQFF.

The chain carries TRBV30 and TRBJ1-2; TRBD1 matches 8 bases. The length of the CDR3 is 12 residues. Germline V gene lookup returns CDR1 GTSNPN and CDR2 SVGIG (reference sequence). Trimming took 8 bases from V and 6 from J; bases not matched to a gene: 8. CDR3 sequence: CAGRDRGDGYTF. DNA of the CDR3: TGTGCCGGACGTGACAGGGGAGATGGCTACACCTTC.

This clone was recorded once. The chain couples TRBV28 to TRBJ2-2, with D perhaps matching TRBD2 (6 bases). Germline V gene lookup returns CDR1 MDHEN and CDR2 SYDVKM. V was shortened by 4 bases and J by 0 bases, with 15 bases between the two germline ends. The CDR3 covers 17 residues. The CDR3 DNA sequence: TGTGCCAGCAGTTCCTCAAGACTAGTCGCGAACACCGGGGAGCTGTTTTTT. Translation: CASSSSRLVANTGELFF.

This chain joins TRBV28 and TRBJ2-7; perhaps TRBD1 as D (5 bases). CDR3 length: 14 residues. Germline V gene data show CDR1 as MDHEN and CDR2 as SYDVKM. Trimming took off 6 bases at V and 2 bases at J, with 14 bases between the two ends. CDR3 in DNA: TGTGCCAGCAGCGTTGGTCCCAGGGCCTACGAGCAGTACTTC. Its protein is CASSVGPRAYEQYF.

J is TRBJ2-7 and V is TRBV12-3 or TRBV12-4; D gene ambiguous. The CDR3 has 13 residues. V lost 1 base and J 3 bases, leaving 7 bases between the germline ends. CDR3 in amino acids: CASSLVADYEQYF. The CDR3 DNA reads as TGTGCCAGCAGTTTAGTTGCAGACTACGAGCAGTACTTC.

The rearrangement links TRBV5-1 to TRBJ2-5, with D uncertain. The CDR3 covers 13 residues. Germline CDR1 and CDR2: SGHRS and YFSETQ. V was trimmed by 2 bases and J by 5 bases, leaving 10 bases between them. CDR3: CASSFYPAETQYF. Here the CDR3 DNA reads TGCGCCAGCAGCTTCTATCCAGCGGAGACCCAGTACTTC.

The chain has TRBV28 and TRBJ2-7; the D is unclear. Germline assignment: CDR1 MDHEN and CDR2 SYDVKM. The CDR3 totals 12 residues. The germline V and J ends were trimmed by 6 bases and 2 bases, with 8 bases remaining between them. Here the CDR3 reads CASRSSAYEQYF. The CDR3 DNA follows: TGTGCCAGCAGGTCGAGCGCCTACGAGCAGTACTTC.

The count of this clone is one. This chain uses TRBV5-3 with TRBJ1-1, with D possibly TRBD1 on 6 matching bases. TRBV5-3 qualifies as an ORF whose function is uncertain. The ends were cut back, 0 bases at V and 1 base at J, with 13 bases in the middle. The CDR3 contains 16 residues. The chain's CDR3 is CARSLAPGGQNTEAFF. For the CDR3, the DNA is TGTGCCAGAAGCTTGGCGCCGGGGGGCCAGAACACTGAAGCTTTCTTT.

The chain uses TRBV30 and TRBJ2-2; no definite D call. The V end lost 3 bases, the J end lost 7 bases, and 18 bases lay between the germline ends. Looked up from germline, CDR1 is GTSNPN and CDR2 is SVGIG (reference sequence). The CDR3 covers 15 residues. CDR3 nucleotide sequence: TGTGCCTGGAGCCGCCACGACATAAATTACGGGGAGCTGTTTTTT. This gives the protein CAWSRHDINYGELFF.

The chain couples TRBV2 to TRBJ1-1, with D tentatively TRBD1 (5 bases). Trimming pared 3 bases from V and 6 bases from J, leaving 11 bases between. Germline V gives CDR1 SNHLY, CDR2 FYNNEI. The CDR3 has 13 residues. The CDR3 sequence is CASSDVTVPEAFF. CDR3 DNA: TGTGCCAGCAGTGATGTGACAGTCCCTGAAGCTTTCTTT.

This rearrangement joins TRBV5-6 to TRBJ1-5; 7 bases align to TRBD1. CDR1 and CDR2 (germline): SGHDT, YYEEEE. V lost 2 bases to trimming and J lost 7 bases; unmatched junction nucleotides: 6. CDR3 length equals 14 residues. CDR3 amino acids: CASSLNRGKQPQHF. Here the CDR3 DNA reads TGTGCCAGCAGCTTAAACAGGGGAAAACAGCCCCAGCATTTT.

This rearrangement joins TRBV6-1 to TRBJ1-5, with a possible D match to TRBD1 (6 bases). Trimming cost V 3 bases and J 0 bases, with 9 bases left between them. From germline, CDR1 is MNHNS and CDR2 SASEGT. This CDR3 has 15 amino acids. The CDR3 DNA follows: TGTGCCAGCAGTGACCCAGGGGCTAGCAATCAGCCCCAGCATTTT. As protein: CASSDPGASNQPQHF.

The chain links TRBV28 to TRBJ1-4, with 9 bases that match TRBD1. From germline, CDR1 is MDHEN and CDR2 SYDVKM. V was pared by 7 bases and J by 3 bases, with 15 bases of the junction left unmatched. CDR3 length: 18 residues. CDR3 nucleotide sequence: TGTGCCAGCATGCCAGCCCCAGGGACAGGGAAGGCTAATGAAAAACTGTTTTTT. Amino acids: CASMPAPGTGKANEKLFF.